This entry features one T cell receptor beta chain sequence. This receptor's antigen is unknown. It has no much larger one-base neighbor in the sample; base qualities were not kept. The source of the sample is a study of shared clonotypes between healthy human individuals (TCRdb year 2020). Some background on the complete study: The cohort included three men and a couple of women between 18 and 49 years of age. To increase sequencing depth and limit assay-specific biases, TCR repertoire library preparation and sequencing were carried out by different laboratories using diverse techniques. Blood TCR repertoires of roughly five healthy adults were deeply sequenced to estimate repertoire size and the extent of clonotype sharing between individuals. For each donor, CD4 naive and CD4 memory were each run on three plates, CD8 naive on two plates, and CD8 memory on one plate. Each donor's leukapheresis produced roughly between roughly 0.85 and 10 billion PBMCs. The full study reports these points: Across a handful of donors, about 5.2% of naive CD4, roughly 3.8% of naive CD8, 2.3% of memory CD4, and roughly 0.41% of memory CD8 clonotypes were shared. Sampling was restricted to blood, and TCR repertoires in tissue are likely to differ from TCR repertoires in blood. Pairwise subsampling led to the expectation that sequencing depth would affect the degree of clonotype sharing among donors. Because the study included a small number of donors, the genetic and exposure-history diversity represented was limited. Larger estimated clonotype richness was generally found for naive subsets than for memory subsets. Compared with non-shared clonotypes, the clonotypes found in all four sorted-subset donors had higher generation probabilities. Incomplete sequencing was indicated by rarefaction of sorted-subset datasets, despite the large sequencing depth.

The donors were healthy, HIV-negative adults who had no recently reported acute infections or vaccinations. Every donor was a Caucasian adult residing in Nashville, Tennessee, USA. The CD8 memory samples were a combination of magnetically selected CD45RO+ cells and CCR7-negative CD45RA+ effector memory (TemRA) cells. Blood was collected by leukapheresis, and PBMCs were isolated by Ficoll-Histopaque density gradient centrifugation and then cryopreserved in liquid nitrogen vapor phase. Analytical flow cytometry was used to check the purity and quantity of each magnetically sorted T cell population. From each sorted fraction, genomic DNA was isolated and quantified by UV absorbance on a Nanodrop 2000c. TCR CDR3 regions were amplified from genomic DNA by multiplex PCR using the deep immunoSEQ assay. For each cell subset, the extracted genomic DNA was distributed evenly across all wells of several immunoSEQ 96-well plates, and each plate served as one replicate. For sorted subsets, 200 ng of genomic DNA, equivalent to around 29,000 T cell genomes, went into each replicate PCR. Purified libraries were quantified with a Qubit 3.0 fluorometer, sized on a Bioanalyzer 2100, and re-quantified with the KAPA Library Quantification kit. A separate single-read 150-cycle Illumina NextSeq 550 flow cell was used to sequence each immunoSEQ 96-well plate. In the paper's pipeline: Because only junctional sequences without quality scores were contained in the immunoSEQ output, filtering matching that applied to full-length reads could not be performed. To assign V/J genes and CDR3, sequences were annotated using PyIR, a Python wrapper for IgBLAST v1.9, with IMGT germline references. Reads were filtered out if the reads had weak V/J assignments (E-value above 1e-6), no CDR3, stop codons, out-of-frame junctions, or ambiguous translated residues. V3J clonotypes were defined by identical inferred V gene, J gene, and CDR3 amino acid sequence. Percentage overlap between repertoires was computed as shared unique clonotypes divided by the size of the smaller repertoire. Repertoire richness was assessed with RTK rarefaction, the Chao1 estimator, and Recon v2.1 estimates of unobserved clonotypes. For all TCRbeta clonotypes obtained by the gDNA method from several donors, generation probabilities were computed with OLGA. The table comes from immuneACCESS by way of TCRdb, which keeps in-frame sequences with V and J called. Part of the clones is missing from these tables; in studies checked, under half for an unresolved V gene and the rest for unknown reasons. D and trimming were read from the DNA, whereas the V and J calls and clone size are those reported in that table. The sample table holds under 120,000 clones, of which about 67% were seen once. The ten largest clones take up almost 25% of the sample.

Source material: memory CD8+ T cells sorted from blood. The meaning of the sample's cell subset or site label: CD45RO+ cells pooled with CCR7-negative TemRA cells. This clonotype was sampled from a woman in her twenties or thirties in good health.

The CDR3 loop reads CASSPWWGDDEQFF. The nucleotide sequence reads TGTGCCAGCAGTCCTTGGTGGGGAGACGATGAGCAGTTCTTC. This sequence uses TRBV28 and TRBJ2-1; TRBD2 might be the D gene, on 5 matching bases. Cut back by 5 bases and 8 bases, the V and J ends lie 16 bases apart. The CDR3 sequence holds 14 residues, the cysteine and phenylalanine included. CDR3 DNA is the only sequence kept; it has 42 bases, read in frame from the first base. According to the germline V gene, CDR1 reads MDHEN and CDR2 reads SYDVKM. Here the CDR3 is joined to the reference TRBV28 and TRBJ2-1 genes, and the full variable domain is: DVKVTQSSRYLVKRTGEKVFLECVQDMDHENMFWYRQDPGLGLRLIYFSYDVKMKEKGDIPEGYSVSREKKERFSLILESASTNQTSMYLCASSPWWGDDEQFFGPGTRLTVL.